A single sample gave rise to the 24 T cell receptor beta chains below, sequenced in a study of blood T cell repertoires in COVID-19. Profiling relied on immunoSEQ multiplex PCR, and the TCRdb table lists in-frame clones only, not all of them. This sample yields over 400,000 clones, of which 86% are seen a single time; more than 1.4% belongs to the top ten. The sample taken for sequencing was peripheral blood. The receptors originated from a woman aged 30 to 39 with active or convalescent COVID-19.

This chain links TRBV19 with TRBJ1-1; D possibly corresponds to TRBD1 (6 bases). The CDR3 is 13 amino acids. Deletions cut 5 bases from V and 3 bases from J, with 10 bases between. Germline V gives CDR1 LNHDA, CDR2 SQIVND (reference sequence). This CDR3 reads CASSAKGDTEAFF. CDR3 nucleotide sequence: TGTGCCAGTAGTGCCAAGGGGGACACTGAAGCTTTCTTT.

The chain is built from TRBV2 and TRBJ2-1, with a possible D match to TRBD1 (5 bases). Germline V gene data show CDR1 as SNHLY and CDR2 as FYNNEI. Trimming took 6 bases from V and 9 from J, leaving 12 bases between them. CDR3 length: 12 residues. DNA of the CDR3: TGTGCCAGCAGCAGGGAAATGGGTGAGCAGTTCTTC. This encodes CASSREMGEQFF.

V gene TRBV10-2 combines with J gene TRBJ2-2; 12 positions match TRBD2. This CDR3 region has 17 residues. V was pared by 6 bases and J by 0 bases, with 5 bases of the junction left unmatched. CDR1 is WSHSY and CDR2 is SAAADI in the germline V gene. The CDR3 nucleotides read TGCGCCAGCAGCTGGACTAGCGGGGATTCGAACACCGGGGAGCTGTTTTTT. It is translated as CASSWTSGDSNTGELFF.

V and J are TRBV27 and TRBJ1-2, with D tentatively TRBD1 (6 bases). Germline loops: CDR1 MNHEY, CDR2 SMNVEV (reference sequence). The V gene lost 4 bases and the J gene lost 6 bases, with 18 bases spanning the gap. CDR3 length equals 15 residues. Here the CDR3 reads CASSSPGGPRDGYTF. The CDR3 bases are TGTGCCAGCAGTTCACCCGGGGGGCCCCGGGATGGCTACACCTTC.

This clone was counted between two and nine times. The chain joins TRBV18 to TRBJ1-3; 8 bases map to TRBD1. Germline V lookup: CDR1 KGHSH, CDR2 LQKENI. The CDR3 contains 17 residues. V dropped 3 bases and J dropped 1; count of bases not matched to a gene: 8. This CDR3 is CASSPFGQGFSGNTIYF. The CDR3 nucleotides are TGTGCCAGCTCACCCTTCGGACAGGGATTTTCTGGAAACACCATATATTTT.

This clone has a handful of counts. The genes are TRBV19 and TRBJ1-2; 7 bases are shared with TRBD1. The CDR3 is made up of 17 amino acids. The germline V gene encodes CDR1 LNHDA and CDR2 SQIVND (reference sequence). V lost 2 bases, J lost 0 bases, and 9 bases stayed unmatched. CDR3 protein: CASSILGTETSNYGYTF. The CDR3 DNA reads TGTGCCAGTAGTATATTGGGGACAGAAACCTCTAACTATGGCTACACCTTC.

This clone was recorded once. Here the CDR3 reads CASSQVTGKNTGELFF. CDR3 bases: TGCGCCAGCAGCCAAGTGACAGGAAAAAACACCGGGGAGCTGTTTTTT. This chain joins TRBV4-1 and TRBJ2-2, with a tentative D call TRBD1 (6 bases). CDR1 is MGHRA, CDR2 YSYEKL, per germline. CDR3 length: 16 amino acids. V lost 1 base to trimming and J lost 2 bases, with 11 bases between them.

In this sample, this clone turned up once. V and J are TRBV19 and TRBJ2-1, with 16 bases matching TRBD2. Unmatched junction bases numbered 12, after V lost 6 bases and J lost 7 bases. The CDR3 is 18 residues long. The germline V gene encodes CDR1 LNHDA and CDR2 SQIVND (reference sequence). CDR3 sequence (DNA): TGTGCCAGTAGGGTGGGACTAGCGGGAGGGGTGTTTGCAAATGAGCAGTTCTTC. Amino acid sequence: CASRVGLAGGVFANEQFF.

The chain uses TRBV27 and TRBJ1-2; the D gene is possibly TRBD1 (5 bases). The V end lost 3 bases, the J end lost 8 bases, and 13 bases lay between the germline ends. This CDR3 comprises 13 residues. Germline V CDR1 and CDR2: MNHEY, SMNVEV (reference sequence). Here the CDR3 DNA reads TGTGCCAGCAGTTTGCGGGGGAGAAACGGCTACACCTTC. It specifies CASSLRGRNGYTF.

This sequence joins TRBV12-5 and TRBJ1-1; D remains ambiguous. V gave up 8 bases and J gave up 4 bases, with 8 bases separating them. Germline V lookup: CDR1 LGHNT, CDR2 FRNRAP. This CDR3 is built from 11 residues. The CDR3 bases are TGTGCTAGTAGCGGGTCCACTGAAGCTTTCTTT. The encoded protein is CASSGSTEAFF.

The CDR3 DNA reads as TGTGCCACCCGGGACACCGCCTACGAGCAGTACTTC. It encodes CATRDTAYEQYF. The chain employs TRBV10-3 and TRBJ2-7; perhaps TRBD1 as D (6 bases). This CDR3 has 12 residues. The germline V gene has CDR1 ENHRY and CDR2 SYGVKD. Trimming shortened V by 10 bases and J by 2 bases, and 12 bases separated the two germline ends.

V usage is TRBV27 and J usage is TRBJ1-2; TRBD1 aligns across 8 bases. This CDR3 contains 12 residues. Unmatched junction bases numbered 4, after V lost 5 bases and J lost 8 bases. In germline, CDR1 is MNHEY, CDR2 SMNVEV (reference sequence). The CDR3 loop reads CASSTTGGGYTF. The CDR3 DNA reads as TGTGCCAGCAGTACTACAGGGGGAGGCTACACCTTC.

This chain uses TRBV19 with TRBJ1-2, with TRBD1 as a possible D gene (6 bases). This CDR3 has 14 residues. Germline V gene lookup returns CDR1 LNHDA and CDR2 SQIVND (reference sequence). Trimming shortened V by 5 bases and J by 8 bases, and 18 bases separated the two germline ends. Here the CDR3 DNA reads TGTGCCAGTAGTGAAAACTTCAGGGGTCAGGGCTACACCTTC. This encodes CASSENFRGQGYTF.

The chain employs TRBV27 and TRBJ1-6, with D possibly being TRBD1 (5 bases). The CDR3 covers 13 residues. Germline V gene data show CDR1 as MNHEY and CDR2 as SMNVEV (reference sequence). The germline V and J ends were trimmed by 7 bases and 14 bases, with 18 bases remaining between them. CDR3 amino acids: CASTLTTGGALHF. CDR3 bases: TGTGCCAGCACTCTAACTACGGGGGGTGCCCTCCACTTT.

The chain recombines TRBV27 with TRBJ1-2, with 7 nucleotides matching TRBD1. The CDR3 sequence is 16 residues long. In germline, CDR1 is MNHEY, CDR2 SMNVEV (reference sequence). The V gene end was trimmed by 2 bases and the J gene end by 5 bases; junction bases not matched to a gene: 11. The CDR3 region has the DNA TGTGCCAGCAGTTTAGAGGGGGCGCGATCATATTATGGCTACACCTTC. This sequence encodes CASSLEGARSYYGYTF.

V gene TRBV2 combines with J gene TRBJ2-3; a possible D gene is TRBD1 (6 bases). With 9 bases removed from V and 1 base from J, the gap between germline ends came to 17 bases. The CDR3 contains 15 residues. Germline CDR1 is SNHLY and CDR2 is FYNNEI. The CDR3 spells CASKDRDTGTDTQYF. The CDR3 DNA reads TGTGCCAGTAAGGACCGGGACACCGGCACAGATACGCAGTATTTT.

This chain joins TRBV5-6 and TRBJ1-2; D is undetermined. Trimming took 0 bases from V and 2 from J, leaving 14 bases between them. The CDR3 totals 16 residues. The germline V gene has CDR1 SGHDT and CDR2 YYEEEE. The CDR3 nucleotides are TGTGCCAGCAGCTTGGCCTATGGTTCGCTCAACTATGGCTACACCTTC. Translating gives CASSLAYGSLNYGYTF.

This clone was seen more than once but under ten times. The V and J genes are TRBV4-2 and TRBJ1-6, with D perhaps matching TRBD1 (6 bases). There are 13 residues in the CDR3. Trimming shortened V by 6 bases and J by 10 bases, and 13 bases separated the two germline ends. Germline V CDR1 and CDR2: LGHNA, YNFKEQ. The CDR3 sequence is CASSGEGDSPLHF. Written as DNA, the CDR3 is TGTGCCAGCAGTGGAGAGGGGGACTCACCCCTCCACTTT.

The chain joins TRBV2 to TRBJ1-2, with TRBD1 matching 7 bases. This CDR3 has 14 residues. Germline CDR1 and CDR2: SNHLY and FYNNEI. The ends lost 0 bases at V and 7 bases at J; junction bases unmatched: 5. The CDR3 loop reads CASSEAEGASGYTF. Here the CDR3 DNA reads TGTGCCAGCAGTGAAGCGGAGGGGGCAAGTGGCTACACCTTC.

V gene TRBV9 combines with J gene TRBJ2-5, with 7 positions matching TRBD1. The CDR3 has 14 residues. Trimming cost V 2 bases and J 0 bases; bases outside gene matches: 1. Looked up from germline, CDR1 is SGDLS and CDR2 is YYNGEE. CDR3 loop: CASSVGTDQETQYF. CDR3 bases: TGTGCCAGCAGCGTGGGGACAGACCAAGAGACCCAGTACTTC.

The rearrangement links TRBV19 to TRBJ1-1; the match to TRBD1 covers 11 bases. The CDR3 length is 15 residues. Trimming removed 5 bases from V and 8 bases from J; junction bases left unmatched: 10. In germline, CDR1 is LNHDA, CDR2 SQIVND (reference sequence). CDR3 residues: CASSPGGQGVSEAFF. CDR3 sequence (DNA): TGTGCCAGTAGTCCCGGGGGACAGGGGGTCTCCGAAGCTTTCTTT. Full variable domain (rest looked up from reference TRBV19 and TRBJ1-1): DGGITQSPKYLFRKEGQNVTLSCEQNLNHDAMYWYRQDPGQGLRLIYYSQIVNDFQKGDIAEGYSVSREKKESFPLTVTSAQKNPTAFYLCASSPGGQGVSEAFFGQGTRLTVV.

In its sample, this clone was seen a few times. The identical CDR3 is also encoded by other nucleotide sequences in the sample. V usage is TRBV5-6 and J usage is TRBJ2-1; no clear D. Trimming stripped 2 bases from V and 0 bases from J, with 6 bases between. The germline gives CDR1 SGHDT, CDR2 YYEEEE. The CDR3 has 14 amino acids. The CDR3 DNA sequence: TGTGCCAGCAGCTTCCGGTCCTCCTACAATGAGCAGTTCTTC. Translation: CASSFRSSYNEQFF. The full variable domain, in which reference TRBV5-6 and TRBJ2-1 provide the parts outside the CDR3, is DAGVTQSPTHLIKTRGQQVTLRCSPKSGHDTVSWYQQALGQGPQFIFQYYEEEERQRGNFPDRFSGHQFPNYSSELNVNALLLGDSALYLCASSFRSSYNEQFFGPGTRLTVL.

The chain links TRBV30 to TRBJ2-1; 7 nucleotides agree with TRBD2. V gave up 0 bases and J gave up 4 bases; unmatched junction bases: 6. Germline V CDR1 and CDR2: GTSNPN, SVGIG (reference sequence). The CDR3 length is 15 residues. CDR3 residues: CAWSVTSEAYNEQFF. CDR3 in DNA: TGTGCCTGGAGTGTTACTAGCGAGGCATACAATGAGCAGTTCTTC.

The chain links TRBV7-6 to TRBJ1-2; 9 bases match TRBD1. Germline CDR1 is SGHVS and CDR2 is FNYEAQ. Trimming took 1 base from V and 6 from J; bases not matched to a gene: 6. The CDR3 spans 15 residues. This CDR3 is CASSLVGTGKDGYTF. The CDR3 DNA reads TGTGCCAGCAGCTTAGTTGGGACAGGGAAGGATGGCTACACCTTC.